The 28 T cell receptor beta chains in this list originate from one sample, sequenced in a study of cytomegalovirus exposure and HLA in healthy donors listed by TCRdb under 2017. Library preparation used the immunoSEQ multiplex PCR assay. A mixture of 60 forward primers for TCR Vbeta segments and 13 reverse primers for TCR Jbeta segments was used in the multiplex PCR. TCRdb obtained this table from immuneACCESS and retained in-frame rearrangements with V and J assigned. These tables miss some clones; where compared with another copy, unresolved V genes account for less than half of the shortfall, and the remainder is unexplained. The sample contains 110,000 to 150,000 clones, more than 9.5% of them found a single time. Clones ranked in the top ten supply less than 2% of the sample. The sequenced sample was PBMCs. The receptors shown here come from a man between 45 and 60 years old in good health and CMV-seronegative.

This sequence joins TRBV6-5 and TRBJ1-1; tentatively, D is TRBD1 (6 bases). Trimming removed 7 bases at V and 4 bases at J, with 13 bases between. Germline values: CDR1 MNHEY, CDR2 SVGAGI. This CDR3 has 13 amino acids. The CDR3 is CASTPRQATEAFF. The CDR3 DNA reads TGTGCCAGCACCCCCAGACAGGCCACTGAAGCTTTCTTT.

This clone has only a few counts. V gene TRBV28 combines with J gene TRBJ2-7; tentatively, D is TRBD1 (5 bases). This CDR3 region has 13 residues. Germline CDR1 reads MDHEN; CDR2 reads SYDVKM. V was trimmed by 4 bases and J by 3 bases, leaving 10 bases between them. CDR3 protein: CASSSPQGYEQYF. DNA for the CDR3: TGTGCCAGCAGTTCCCCCCAGGGCTACGAGCAGTACTTC.

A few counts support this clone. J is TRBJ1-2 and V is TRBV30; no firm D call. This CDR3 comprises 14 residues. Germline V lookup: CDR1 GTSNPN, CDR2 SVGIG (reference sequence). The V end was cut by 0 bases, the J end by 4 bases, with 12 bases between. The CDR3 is CAWSVPRLGYGYTF. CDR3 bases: TGTGCCTGGAGTGTACCGAGACTGGGCTATGGCTACACCTTC. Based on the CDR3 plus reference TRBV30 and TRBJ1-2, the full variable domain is SQTIHQWPATLVQPVGSPLSLECTVEGTSNPNLYWYRQAAGRGLQLLFYSVGIGQISSEVPQNLSASRPQDRQFILSSKKLLLSDSGFYLCAWSVPRLGYGYTFGSGTRLTVV.

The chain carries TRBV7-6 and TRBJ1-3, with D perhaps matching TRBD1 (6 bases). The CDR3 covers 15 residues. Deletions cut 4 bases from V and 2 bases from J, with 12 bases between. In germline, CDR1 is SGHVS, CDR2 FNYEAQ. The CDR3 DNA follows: TGTGCCAGCAGCTCAGGGGCTAGGACTGGAAACACCATATATTTT. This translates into CASSSGARTGNTIYF.

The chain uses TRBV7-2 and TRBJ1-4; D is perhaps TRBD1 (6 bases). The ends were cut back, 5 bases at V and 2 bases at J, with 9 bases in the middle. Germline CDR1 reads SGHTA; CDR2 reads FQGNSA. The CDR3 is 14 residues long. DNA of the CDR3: TGTGCCAGCAGCAAGGACAGCACTAATGAAAAACTGTTTTTT. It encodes CASSKDSTNEKLFF.

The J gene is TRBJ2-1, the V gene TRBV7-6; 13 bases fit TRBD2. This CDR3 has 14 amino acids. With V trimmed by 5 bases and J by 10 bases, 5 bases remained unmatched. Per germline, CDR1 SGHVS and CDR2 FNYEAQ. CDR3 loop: CASSPWTSGSEQFF. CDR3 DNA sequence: TGTGCCAGCAGCCCTTGGACTAGCGGGAGCGAGCAGTTCTTC.

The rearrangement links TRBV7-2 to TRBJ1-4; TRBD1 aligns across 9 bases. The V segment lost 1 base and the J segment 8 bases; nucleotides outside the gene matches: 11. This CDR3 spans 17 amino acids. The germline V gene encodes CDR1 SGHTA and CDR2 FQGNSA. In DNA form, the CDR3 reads TGTGCCAGCAGCTTAGGGTTATGGGGACAGGGTTGGGAAAAACTGTTTTTT. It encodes CASSLGLWGQGWEKLFF.

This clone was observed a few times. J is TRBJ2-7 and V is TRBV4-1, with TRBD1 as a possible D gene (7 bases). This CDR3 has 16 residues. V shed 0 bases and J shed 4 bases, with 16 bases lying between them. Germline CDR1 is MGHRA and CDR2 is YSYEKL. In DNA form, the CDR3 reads TGCGCCAGCAGCCAAGATAGTGGAGGGGGCTCATACGAGCAGTACTTC. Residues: CASSQDSGGGSYEQYF.

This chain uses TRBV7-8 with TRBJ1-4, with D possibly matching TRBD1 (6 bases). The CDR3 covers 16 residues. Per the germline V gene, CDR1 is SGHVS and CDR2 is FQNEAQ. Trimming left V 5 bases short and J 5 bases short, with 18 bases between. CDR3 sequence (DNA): TGTGCCAGCAGCCTGCCGATGACAGGCTTGAATGAAAAACTGTTTTTT. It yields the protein CASSLPMTGLNEKLFF.

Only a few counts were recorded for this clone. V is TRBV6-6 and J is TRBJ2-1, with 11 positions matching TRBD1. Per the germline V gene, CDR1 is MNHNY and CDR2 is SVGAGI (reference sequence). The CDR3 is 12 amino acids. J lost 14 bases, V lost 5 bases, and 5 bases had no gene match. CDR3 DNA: TGTGCCAGCAGTGCCCCGGGACAGGGGGAGTTCTTC. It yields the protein CASSAPGQGEFF.

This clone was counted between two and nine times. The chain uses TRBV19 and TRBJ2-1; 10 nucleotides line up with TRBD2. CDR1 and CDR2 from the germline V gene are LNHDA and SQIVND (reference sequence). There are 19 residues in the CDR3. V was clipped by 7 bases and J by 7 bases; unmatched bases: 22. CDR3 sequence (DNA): TGTGCCAGTACCAAACTCTTCGAACGTAGCGGGAGGCGTTTAAATGAGCAGTTCTTC. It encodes CASTKLFERSGRRLNEQFF.

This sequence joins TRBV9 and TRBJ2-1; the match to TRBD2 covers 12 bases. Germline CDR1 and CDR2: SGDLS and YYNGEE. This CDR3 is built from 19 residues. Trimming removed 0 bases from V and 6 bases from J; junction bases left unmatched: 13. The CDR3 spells CASSVGSTSGGPTFNEQFF. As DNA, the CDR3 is TGTGCCAGCAGCGTAGGGTCGACTAGCGGGGGCCCGACCTTCAATGAGCAGTTCTTC.

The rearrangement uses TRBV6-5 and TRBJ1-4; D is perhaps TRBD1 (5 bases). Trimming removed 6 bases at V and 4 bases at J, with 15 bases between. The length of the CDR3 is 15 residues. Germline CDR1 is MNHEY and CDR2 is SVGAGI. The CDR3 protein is CASSRSAGLNEKLFF. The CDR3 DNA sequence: TGTGCCAGCAGCAGATCCGCAGGGCTTAATGAAAAACTGTTTTTT.

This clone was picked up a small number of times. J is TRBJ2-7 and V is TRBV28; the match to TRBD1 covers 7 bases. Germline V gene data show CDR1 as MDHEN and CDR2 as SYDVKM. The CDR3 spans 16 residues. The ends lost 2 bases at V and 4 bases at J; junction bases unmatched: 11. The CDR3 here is CASSLPPQGPPYEQYF. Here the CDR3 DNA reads TGTGCCAGCAGTTTACCCCCACAGGGGCCCCCTTACGAGCAGTACTTC.

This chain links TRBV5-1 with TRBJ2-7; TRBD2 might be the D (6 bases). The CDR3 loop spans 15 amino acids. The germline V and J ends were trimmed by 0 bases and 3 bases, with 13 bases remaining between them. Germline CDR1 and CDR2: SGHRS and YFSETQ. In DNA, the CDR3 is TGCGCCAGCAGCTTGGCGGGGGACGTTCTCTACGAGCAGTACTTC. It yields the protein CASSLAGDVLYEQYF. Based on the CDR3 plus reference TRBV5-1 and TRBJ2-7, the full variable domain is KAGVTQTPRYLIKTRGQQVTLSCSPISGHRSVSWYQQTPGQGLQFLFEYFSETQRNKGNFPGRFSGRQFSNSRSEMNVSTLELGDSALYLCASSLAGDVLYEQYFGPGTRLTVT.

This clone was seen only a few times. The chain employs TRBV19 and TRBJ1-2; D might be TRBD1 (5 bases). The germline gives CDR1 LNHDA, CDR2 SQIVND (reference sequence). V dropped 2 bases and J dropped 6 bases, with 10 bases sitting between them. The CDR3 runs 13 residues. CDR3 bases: TGTGCCAGTAGTATATTAGCAGGGAATGGCTACACCTTC. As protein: CASSILAGNGYTF.

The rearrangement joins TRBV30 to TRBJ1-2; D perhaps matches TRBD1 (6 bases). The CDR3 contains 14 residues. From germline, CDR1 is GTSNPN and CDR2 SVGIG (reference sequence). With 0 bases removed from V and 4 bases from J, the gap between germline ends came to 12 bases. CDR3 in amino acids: CAWSVHQGPYGYTF. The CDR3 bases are TGTGCCTGGAGTGTACATCAGGGGCCCTATGGCTACACCTTC.

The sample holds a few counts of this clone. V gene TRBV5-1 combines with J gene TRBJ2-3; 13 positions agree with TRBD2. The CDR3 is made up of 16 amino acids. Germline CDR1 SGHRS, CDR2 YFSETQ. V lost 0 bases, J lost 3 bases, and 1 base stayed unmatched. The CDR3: CASSLVLAGGTDTQYF. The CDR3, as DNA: TGCGCCAGCAGCTTGGTACTAGCGGGAGGGACAGATACGCAGTATTTT.

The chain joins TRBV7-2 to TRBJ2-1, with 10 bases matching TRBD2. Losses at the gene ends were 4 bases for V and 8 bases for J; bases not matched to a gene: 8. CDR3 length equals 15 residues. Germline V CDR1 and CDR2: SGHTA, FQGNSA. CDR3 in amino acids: CASSSVGTSADEQFF. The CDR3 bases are TGTGCCAGCAGCTCAGTCGGGACTAGCGCCGATGAGCAGTTCTTC.

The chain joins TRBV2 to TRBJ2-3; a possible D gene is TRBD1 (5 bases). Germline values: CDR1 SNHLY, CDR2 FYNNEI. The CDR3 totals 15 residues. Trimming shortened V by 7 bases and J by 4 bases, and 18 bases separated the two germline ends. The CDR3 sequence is CASKWGRAVADTQYF. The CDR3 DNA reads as TGTGCCAGCAAATGGGGCAGGGCGGTTGCAGATACGCAGTATTTT.

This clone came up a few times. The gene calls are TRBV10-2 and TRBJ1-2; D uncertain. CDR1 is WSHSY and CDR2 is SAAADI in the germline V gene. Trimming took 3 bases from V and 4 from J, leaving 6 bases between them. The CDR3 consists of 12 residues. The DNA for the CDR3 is TGCGCCAGCAGTGACCCAGGCTATGGCTACACCTTC. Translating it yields CASSDPGYGYTF.

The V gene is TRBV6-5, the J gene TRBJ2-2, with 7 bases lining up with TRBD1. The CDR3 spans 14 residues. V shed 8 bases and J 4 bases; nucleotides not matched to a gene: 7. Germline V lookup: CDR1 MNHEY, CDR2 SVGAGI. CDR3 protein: CASARYRGTGELFF. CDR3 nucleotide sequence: TGTGCCAGCGCGAGATACAGGGGCACCGGGGAGCTGTTTTTT.

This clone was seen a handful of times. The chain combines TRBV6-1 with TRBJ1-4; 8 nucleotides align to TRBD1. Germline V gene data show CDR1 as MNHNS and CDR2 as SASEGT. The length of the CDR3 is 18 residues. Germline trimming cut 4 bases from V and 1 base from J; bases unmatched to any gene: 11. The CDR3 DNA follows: TGTGCCAGCAGTGGGCTTACAGGGGGGGAGTTAACTAATGAAAAACTGTTTTTT. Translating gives CASSGLTGGELTNEKLFF.

The CDR3 is CASSIATGGETQYF. The CDR3 DNA reads TGTGCCAGTAGTATAGCGACAGGGGGGGAGACCCAGTACTTC. The chain links TRBV19 to TRBJ2-5; 9 bases are a match to TRBD1. The CDR3 runs to 14 residues. The germline gives CDR1 LNHDA, CDR2 SQIVND (reference sequence). Losses at the gene ends were 1 base for V and 5 bases for J; bases not matched to a gene: 2.

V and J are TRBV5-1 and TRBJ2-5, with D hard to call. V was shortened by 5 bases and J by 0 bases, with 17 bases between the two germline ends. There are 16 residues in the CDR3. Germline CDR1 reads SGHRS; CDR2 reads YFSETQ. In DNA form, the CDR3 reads TGCGCCAGCAGGATTCCTTTATTGGAGTACCAAGAGACCCAGTACTTC. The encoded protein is CASRIPLLEYQETQYF.

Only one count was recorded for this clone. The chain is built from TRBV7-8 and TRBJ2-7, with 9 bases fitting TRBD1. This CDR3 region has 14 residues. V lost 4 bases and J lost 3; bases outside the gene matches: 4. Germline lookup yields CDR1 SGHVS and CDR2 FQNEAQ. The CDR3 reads CASSSDRGGYEQYF. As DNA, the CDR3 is TGTGCCAGCAGCTCGGACAGGGGCGGCTACGAGCAGTACTTC.

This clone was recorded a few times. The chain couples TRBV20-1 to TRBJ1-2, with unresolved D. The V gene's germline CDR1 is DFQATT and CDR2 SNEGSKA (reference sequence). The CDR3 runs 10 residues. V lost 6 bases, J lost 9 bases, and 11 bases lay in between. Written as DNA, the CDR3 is TGCAGTGCCTCGCCCAGGCGCTACACCTTC. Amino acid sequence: CSASPRRYTF.

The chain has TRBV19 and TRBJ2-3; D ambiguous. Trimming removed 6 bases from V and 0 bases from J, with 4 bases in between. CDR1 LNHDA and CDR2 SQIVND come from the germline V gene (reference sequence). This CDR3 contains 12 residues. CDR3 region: CASSRSTDTQYF. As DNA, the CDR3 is TGTGCCAGTAGCCGGAGCACAGATACGCAGTATTTT.